This record covers a single T cell receptor (beta chain). This clone's antigen is unknown. No base qualities exist here, and no much larger clone lies one base off it. CD8 naive samples were CD45RO-negative cells positively selected for CCR7, giving a CD45RA+CCR7+ population that excluded TemRA cells. Donors were healthy HIV-negative adults with no recently reported acute infections or vaccinations. Every donor was a Caucasian adult residing in Nashville, Tennessee, USA. After blood collection by leukapheresis, PBMCs were isolated using Ficoll-Histopaque density gradient centrifugation and then cryopreserved in the vapor phase of liquid nitrogen. Analytical flow cytometry was used to check the purity and quantity of each magnetically sorted T cell population. Each sorted fraction had its genomic DNA isolated and then quantified by UV absorbance on a Nanodrop 2000c. The data stem from a study of shared clonotypes between healthy human individuals (dated by TCRdb to 2018 to 2021). A note on the overall study: Three men and two women, aged 18 to 49 years, made up the cohort. For each donor, three plates each were used for CD4 naive and CD4 memory, two plates were used for CD8 naive, and one plate was used for CD8 memory. Blood TCR repertoires of a handful of healthy adults were deeply sequenced to estimate repertoire size and the extent of clonotype sharing between individuals. To increase sequencing depth and limit assay-specific biases, different laboratories used diverse techniques to prepare libraries and sequence TCR repertoires. Between about 0.8 and 9 billion PBMCs per donor were obtained by leukapheresis.

Using the deep immunoSEQ assay, TCR CDR3 regions were amplified from genomic DNA by multiplex PCR. Genomic DNA extracted from each cell subset was distributed evenly over all wells of several immunoSEQ 96-well plates, and each plate served as one replicate. For sorted subsets, 200 to 250 ng genomic DNA, equal to tens of thousands of T cell genomes, was loaded into each replicate PCR. The purified libraries were quantified using a Qubit 3.0 fluorometer, sized with a Bioanalyzer 2100, and then quantified again using the KAPA Library Quantification kit. Every immunoSEQ 96-well plate was sequenced on a dedicated single-read 150-cycle Illumina NextSeq 550 flow cell. As for the original processing: The immunoSEQ output contained only junctional sequences without quality scores, so filtering could not match that applied to full-length reads. Sequences were annotated with PyIR, a Python wrapper for IgBLAST v1.9, and V/J genes and CDR3 were assigned using IMGT germline references. Reads were filtered out if the reads had weak V/J assignments (E-value above 1e-6), no CDR3, stop codons, out-of-frame junctions, or ambiguous translated residues. V3J clonotypes were defined as sequences sharing the same inferred V gene, J gene, and CDR3 amino acid sequence. Percentage overlap between repertoires was computed as shared unique clonotypes divided by the size of the smaller repertoire. Repertoire richness was assessed with RTK rarefaction, the Chao1 estimator, and Recon v2.1 estimates of unobserved clonotypes. Generation probabilities were computed with OLGA for all TCRbeta clonotypes obtained by the gDNA method from several donors. The source is immuneACCESS, and TCRdb retained only in-frame sequences with V and J called. Part of the clones is not carried over; for the studies checked, unresolved V genes explain less than half of this, and the remainder is unexplained. That table gives V, J and clone size, and the DNA gave D and trimming. This sample is represented by millions of clones; about 95% of them were singletons. The top ten clonotypes cover about 1.1% of the sample.

Here is what the overall study found, with its caveats: Higher generation probabilities were observed for clonotypes shared by all four sorted-subset donors than for non-shared clonotypes. Pairwise subsampling led to the expectation that sequencing depth would affect the degree of clonotype sharing among donors. Sampling was restricted to blood, and TCR repertoires in tissues likely differ from the TCR repertoires found in blood. Naive subsets generally had larger estimated clonotype richness than memory subsets. Incomplete sequencing was indicated by rarefaction of sorted-subset datasets, despite the large sequencing depth. When a handful of donors were compared, the shared fraction of clonotypes was about 5% for naive CD4, less than 4% for naive CD8, more than 2% for memory CD4, and less than 0.5% for memory CD8. The genetic and exposure-history diversity represented was limited by the small number of donors.

This receptor was obtained from a young man in good health. The sequenced sample was naive CD8+ T cells sorted from blood. The cell subset or site label on this specimen signifies: CD45RA+CCR7+.

The sequenced DNA: TGTGCCAGCAGCGCCGGGACAGTGACCTCCTACGAGCAGTACTTC. It encodes CASSAGTVTSYEQYF. The rearrangement joined TRBV7-9 to TRBJ2-7; 7 bases in between match TRBD1. V is pruned by 5 bases and J by 0 bases, leaving 7 bases of the junction without a gene match. Counted from cysteine to phenylalanine, this CDR3 has 15 amino acids. Only the CDR3 region is kept as DNA, spanning 45 bases read in frame from base 1. Per the germline V gene (reference sequence), SEHNR is the CDR1 and FQNEAQ is the CDR2.